The TCR beta chain under discussion was sequenced for a study of cytomegalovirus exposure and HLA in healthy donors. Notes on the study in general: CMV antigen specificity of three CMV-associated chains was confirmed in vitro.

Those who donated were healthy bone marrow donors. Each donor was nominally healthy when sampled (though unrecorded immune exposures were likely). It was with 60 Vbeta and 13 Jbeta primers that the PCR ran. Assay used: immunoSEQ multiplex PCR; TCRdb lists only in-frame clones, some missing. The data contain fewer than 100,000 clones, around 80% of them seen just once; the ten biggest clones take up around 4%. Notes on this clone: The antigen remains undetermined.

This clonotype originated in a male donor in good health and CMV-seropositive. Material: PBMCs.

The CDR3 sequence is CASSRRQIRGINYGYTF. In DNA, the CDR3 is TGCGCCAGCAGTAGACGCCAAATCAGGGGAATCAACTATGGCTACACCTTC. The genes are TRBV10-2 and TRBJ1-2, with TRBD1 as a possible D gene (6 bases). The V end lost 5 bases, the J end lost 2 bases, and 21 bases lay between the germline ends. Looked up from germline, CDR1 is WSHSY and CDR2 is SAAADI. The CDR3 contains 17 residues.